This T cell receptor beta chain was documented in a study of T cell therapy after organ transplantation. Germline CDR1 and CDR2: MRHNA and SNTAGT. Deletions cut 4 bases from V and 5 bases from J, with 8 bases between. The CDR3 sequence is 13 residues long. Profiled with immunoSEQ multiplex PCR; TCRdb holds only in-frame clones, not every one. The table lists roughly 48,000 clones, roughly 93% of them singletons. This clone was detected only once. As yet, its antigen is unknown. Sequencing was performed on CD8+ T cells from blood, taken before autologous CMV-specific T cell therapy. V is TRBV6-4 and J is TRBJ1-4; D may be TRBD1 (5 bases). The clonotype originates from a human patient who had received a solid organ transplant and had CMV disease. The CDR3 reads CASSVTENEKLFF. The CDR3 nucleotides read TGTGCCAGCAGTGTGACAGAGAATGAAAAACTGTTTTTT.